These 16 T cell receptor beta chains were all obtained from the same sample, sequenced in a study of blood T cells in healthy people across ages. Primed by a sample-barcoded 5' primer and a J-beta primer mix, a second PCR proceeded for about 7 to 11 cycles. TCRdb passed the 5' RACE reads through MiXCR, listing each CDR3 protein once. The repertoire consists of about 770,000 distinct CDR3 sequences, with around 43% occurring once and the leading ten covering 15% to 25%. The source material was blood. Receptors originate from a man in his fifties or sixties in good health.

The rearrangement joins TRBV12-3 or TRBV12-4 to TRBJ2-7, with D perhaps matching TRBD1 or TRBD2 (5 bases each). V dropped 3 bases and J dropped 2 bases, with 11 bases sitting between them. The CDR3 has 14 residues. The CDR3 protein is CASSLWDGTYEQYF. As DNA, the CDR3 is TGTGCCAGCAGTTTGTGGGACGGCACCTACGAGCAGTACTTC.

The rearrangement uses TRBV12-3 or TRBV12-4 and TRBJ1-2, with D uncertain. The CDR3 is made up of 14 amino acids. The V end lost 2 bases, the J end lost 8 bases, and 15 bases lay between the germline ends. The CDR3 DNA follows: TGTGCCAGCAGTTTACGGCCCCAAAGGAGGGGCTACACCTTC. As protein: CASSLRPQRRGYTF.

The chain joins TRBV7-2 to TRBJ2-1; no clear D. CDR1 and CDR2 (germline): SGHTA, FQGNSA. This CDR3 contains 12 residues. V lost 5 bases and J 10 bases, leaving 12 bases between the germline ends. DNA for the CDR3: TGTGCCAGCAGCCGCTTGATTAAGGAGCAGTTCTTC. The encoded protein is CASSRLIKEQFF.

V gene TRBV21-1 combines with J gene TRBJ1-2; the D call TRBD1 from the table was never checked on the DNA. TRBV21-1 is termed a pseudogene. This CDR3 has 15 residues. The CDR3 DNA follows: TGTGCCAGCAGCAAAGGGGTGAGGGGAAACTATGGCTACACCTTC. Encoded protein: CASSKGVRGNYGYTF.

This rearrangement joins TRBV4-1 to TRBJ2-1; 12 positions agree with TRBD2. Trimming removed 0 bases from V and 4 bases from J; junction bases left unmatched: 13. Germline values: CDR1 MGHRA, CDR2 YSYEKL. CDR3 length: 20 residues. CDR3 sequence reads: CASSQEVLGLAGGQYNEQFF. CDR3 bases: TGCGCCAGCAGCCAAGAGGTTTTGGGGCTAGCGGGGGGGCAATACAATGAGCAGTTCTTC.

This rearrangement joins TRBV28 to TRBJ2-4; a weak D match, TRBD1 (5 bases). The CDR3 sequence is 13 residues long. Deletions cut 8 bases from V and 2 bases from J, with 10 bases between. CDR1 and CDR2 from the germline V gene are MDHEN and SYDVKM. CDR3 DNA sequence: TGTGCCAGCTGGACACAGACCAAAAACATTCAGTACTTC. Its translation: CASWTQTKNIQYF.

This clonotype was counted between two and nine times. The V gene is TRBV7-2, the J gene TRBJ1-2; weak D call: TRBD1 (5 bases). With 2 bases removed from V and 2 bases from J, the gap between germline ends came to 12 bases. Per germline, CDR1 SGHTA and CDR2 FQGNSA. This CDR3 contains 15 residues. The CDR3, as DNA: TGTGCCAGCAGCTTAAGGTGGGGGGTGAACTATGGCTACACCTTC. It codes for CASSLRWGVNYGYTF.

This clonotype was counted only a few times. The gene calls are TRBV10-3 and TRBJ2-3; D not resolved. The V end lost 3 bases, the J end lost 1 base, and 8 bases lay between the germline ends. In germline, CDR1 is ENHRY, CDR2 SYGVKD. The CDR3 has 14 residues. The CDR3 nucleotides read TGTGCCATCAGTGATGGGTCAGGCACAGATACGCAGTATTTT. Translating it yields CAISDGSGTDTQYF.

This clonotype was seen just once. In nucleotides, the CDR3 is TGTGCCAGCATCAAAGGGGGACAGTCCTATGGCTACACCTTC. It encodes CASIKGGQSYGYTF. The rearrangement links TRBV6-6 to TRBJ1-2; 7 nucleotides line up with TRBD1. The CDR3 runs 14 residues. Germline CDR1 reads MNHNY; CDR2 reads SVGAGI (reference sequence). V lost 7 bases, J lost 4 bases, and 9 bases stayed unmatched.

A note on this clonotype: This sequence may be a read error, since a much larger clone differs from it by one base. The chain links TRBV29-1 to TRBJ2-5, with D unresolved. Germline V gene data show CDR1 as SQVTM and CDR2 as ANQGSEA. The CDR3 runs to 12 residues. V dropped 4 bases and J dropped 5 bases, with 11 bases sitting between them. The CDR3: CSVGVGWETQYF. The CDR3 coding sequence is TGCAGCGTTGGGGTGGGTTGGGAGACCCAGTACTTC.

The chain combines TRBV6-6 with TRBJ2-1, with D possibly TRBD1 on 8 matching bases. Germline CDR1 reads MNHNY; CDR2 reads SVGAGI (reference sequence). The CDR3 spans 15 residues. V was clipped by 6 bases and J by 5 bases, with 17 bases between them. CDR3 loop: CASRSQGGLDNEQFF. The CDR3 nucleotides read TGTGCCAGCAGATCACAGGGGGGGCTCGACAATGAGCAGTTCTTC.

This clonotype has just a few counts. The CDR3 protein is CAISESIIGPANEQFF. The CDR3 DNA follows: TGTGCCATCAGTGAGTCCATTATAGGGCCCGCCAATGAGCAGTTCTTC. The rearrangement joins TRBV10-3 to TRBJ2-1; no reliable D call. Germline CDR1 ENHRY, CDR2 SYGVKD. The CDR3 is 16 amino acids. Trimming pared 0 bases from V and 6 bases from J, leaving 15 bases between.

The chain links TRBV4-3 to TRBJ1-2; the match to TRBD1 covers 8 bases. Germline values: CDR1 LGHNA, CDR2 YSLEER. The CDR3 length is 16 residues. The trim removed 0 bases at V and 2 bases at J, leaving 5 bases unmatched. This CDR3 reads CASSQELRQGNYGYTF. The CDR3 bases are TGCGCCAGCAGCCAAGAGTTAAGACAGGGGAACTATGGCTACACCTTC.

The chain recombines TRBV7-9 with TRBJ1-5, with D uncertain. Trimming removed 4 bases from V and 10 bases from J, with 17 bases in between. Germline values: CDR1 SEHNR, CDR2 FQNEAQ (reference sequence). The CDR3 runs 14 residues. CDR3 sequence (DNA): TGTGCCAGCAGCTGGGATTTAGGATCTGCACCCCAGCATTTT. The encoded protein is CASSWDLGSAPQHF.

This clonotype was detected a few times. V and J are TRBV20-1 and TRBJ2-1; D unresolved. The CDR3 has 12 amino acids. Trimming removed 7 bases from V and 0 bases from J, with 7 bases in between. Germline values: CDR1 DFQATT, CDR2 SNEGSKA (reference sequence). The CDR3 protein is CSGRVSYNEQFF. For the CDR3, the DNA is TGCAGTGGTCGAGTCTCCTACAATGAGCAGTTCTTC.

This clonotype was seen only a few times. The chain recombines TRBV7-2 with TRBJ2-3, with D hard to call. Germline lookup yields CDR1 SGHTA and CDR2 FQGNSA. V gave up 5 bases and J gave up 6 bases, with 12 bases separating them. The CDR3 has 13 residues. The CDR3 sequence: CASSPLVMDTQYF. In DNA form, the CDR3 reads TGTGCCAGCAGCCCCCTGGTTATGGATACGCAGTATTTT.